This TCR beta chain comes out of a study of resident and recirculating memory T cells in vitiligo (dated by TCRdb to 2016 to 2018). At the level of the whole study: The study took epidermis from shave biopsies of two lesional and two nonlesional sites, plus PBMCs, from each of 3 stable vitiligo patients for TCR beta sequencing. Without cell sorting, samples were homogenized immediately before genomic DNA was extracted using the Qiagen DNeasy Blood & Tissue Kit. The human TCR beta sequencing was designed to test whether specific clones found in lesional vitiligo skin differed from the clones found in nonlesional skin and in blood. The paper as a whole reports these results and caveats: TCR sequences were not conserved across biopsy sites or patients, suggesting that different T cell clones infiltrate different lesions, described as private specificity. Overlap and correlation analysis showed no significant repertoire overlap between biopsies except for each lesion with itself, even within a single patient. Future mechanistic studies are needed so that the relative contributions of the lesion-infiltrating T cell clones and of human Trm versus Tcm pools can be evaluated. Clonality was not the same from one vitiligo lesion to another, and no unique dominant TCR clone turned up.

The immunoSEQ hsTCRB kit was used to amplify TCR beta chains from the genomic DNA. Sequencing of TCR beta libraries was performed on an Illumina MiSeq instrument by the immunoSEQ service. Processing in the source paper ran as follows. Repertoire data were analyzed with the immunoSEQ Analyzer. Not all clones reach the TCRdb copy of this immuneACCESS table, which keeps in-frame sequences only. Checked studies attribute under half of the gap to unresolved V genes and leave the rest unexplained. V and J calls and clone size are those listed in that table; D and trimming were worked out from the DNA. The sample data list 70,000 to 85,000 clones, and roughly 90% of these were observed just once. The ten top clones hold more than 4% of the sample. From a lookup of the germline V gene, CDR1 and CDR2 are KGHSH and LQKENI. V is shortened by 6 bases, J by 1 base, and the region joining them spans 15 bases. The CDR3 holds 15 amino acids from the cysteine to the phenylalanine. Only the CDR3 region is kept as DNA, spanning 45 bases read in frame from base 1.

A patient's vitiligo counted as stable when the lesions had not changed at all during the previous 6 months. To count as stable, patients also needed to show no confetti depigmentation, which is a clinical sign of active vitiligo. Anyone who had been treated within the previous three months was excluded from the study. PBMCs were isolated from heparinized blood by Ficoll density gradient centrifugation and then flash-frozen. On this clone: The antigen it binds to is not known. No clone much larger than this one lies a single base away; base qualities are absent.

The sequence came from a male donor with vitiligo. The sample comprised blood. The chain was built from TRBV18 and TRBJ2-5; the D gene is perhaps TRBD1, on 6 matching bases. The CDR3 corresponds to CASSPGAGAQETQYF. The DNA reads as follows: TGTGCCAGCTCGCCAGGGGCAGGGGCCCAAGAGACCCAGTACTTC.